The 32 T cell receptor beta chains listed next were all sequenced from one sample in a study of blood T cell repertoires in COVID-19. This table comes from immunoSEQ multiplex PCR, and its TCRdb copy is limited to in-frame clones, with some not included. The top ten hold 25% to 30% of the sample, which has under 150,000 clones, about 87% seen once. The sequenced material came from peripheral blood. These TCRs come from a human donor in a cohort sampled during active COVID-19.

This clone was seen once. The chain carries TRBV4-3 and TRBJ2-1, with D possibly TRBD1 on 8 matching bases. Germline V gives CDR1 LGHNA, CDR2 YSLEER. Trimming cost V 6 bases and J 4 bases, with 16 bases left between them. This CDR3 is 15 amino acids long. The CDR3 protein is CASRAGTGSYNEQFF. CDR3 DNA sequence: TGCGCCAGCAGAGCGGGGACAGGATCTTACAATGAGCAGTTCTTC.

This clone was seen once. The gene calls are TRBV7-2 and TRBJ2-1; 7 nucleotides align to TRBD2. The length of the CDR3 is 14 residues. Germline V gene data show CDR1 as SGHTA and CDR2 as FQGNSA. With 7 bases clipped from V and 3 bases from J, the junction kept 6 bases outside the gene matches. The CDR3 sequence is CASNHGTNYNEQFF. The CDR3 coding sequence is TGTGCCAGCAACCACGGGACTAACTACAATGAGCAGTTCTTC. Using reference TRBV7-2 and TRBJ2-1 for the parts outside the CDR3, the full variable domain is GAGVSQSPSNKVTEKGKDVELRCDPISGHTALYWYRQSLGQGLEFLIYFQGNSAPDKSGLPSDRFSAERTGGSVSTLTIQRTQQEDSAVYLCASNHGTNYNEQFFGPGTRLTVL.

The CDR3 DNA reads as TGTGCCAGCAGCTCCGGGACAGGGGGCCTGGATGAGCAGTTCTTC. This gives the protein CASSSGTGGLDEQFF. This rearrangement joins TRBV7-9 to TRBJ2-1; 12 nucleotides align to TRBD1. Losses at the gene ends were 4 bases for V and 8 bases for J; bases not matched to a gene: 6. Germline CDR1 is SEHNR and CDR2 is FQNEAQ (reference sequence). The CDR3 runs 15 residues.

The chain links TRBV5-4 to TRBJ2-7; 8 nucleotides agree with TRBD1. The CDR3 length is 15 residues. V shed 6 bases and J 1 base; nucleotides not matched to a gene: 9. Germline V lookup: CDR1 SGHNT, CDR2 YYREEE (reference sequence). The DNA of the CDR3 is TGTGCCAGCACCCCGGACAGGGTGGTATCCTACGAGCAGTACTTC. As protein: CASTPDRVVSYEQYF. The variable domain in full, with the rest retrieved from reference TRBV5-4 and TRBJ2-7, is ETGVTQSPTHLIKTRGQQVTLRCSSQSGHNTVSWYQQALGQGPQFIFQYYREEENGRGNFPPRFSGLQFPNYSSELNVNALELDDSALYLCASTPDRVVSYEQYFGPGTRLTVT.

CDR3 loop: CASSFRSGTGQETQYF. CDR3 DNA sequence: TGCGCCAGCAGCTTCCGTTCCGGGACAGGGCAAGAGACCCAGTACTTC. The chain combines TRBV5-1 with TRBJ2-5; 9 bases match TRBD1. This CDR3 region has 16 residues. Germline CDR1 is SGHRS and CDR2 is YFSETQ. With V trimmed by 2 bases and J by 2 bases, 7 bases remained unmatched.

The rearrangement uses TRBV9 and TRBJ2-1, with 7 nucleotides matching TRBD2. The CDR3 runs to 15 residues. J was trimmed by 7 bases and V by 1 base; bases with no gene match: 8. Germline V CDR1 and CDR2: SGDLS, YYNGEE. The DNA for the CDR3 is TGTGCCAGCAGCGTACGAAGCGGGGCGGCTAATGAGCAGTTCTTC. Amino acid sequence: CASSVRSGAANEQFF.

The V and J genes are TRBV7-2 and TRBJ2-1; tentative D call: TRBD2 (5 bases). The CDR3 has 15 residues. Germline V lookup: CDR1 SGHTA, CDR2 FQGNSA. Trimming left V 1 base short and J 7 bases short, with 14 bases between. DNA for the CDR3: TGTGCCAGCAGCTTAGGTCCCCGGGGTAGTAATGAGCAGTTCTTC. This translates into CASSLGPRGSNEQFF.

This chain links TRBV12-5 with TRBJ1-3; 8 nucleotides match TRBD1. The V gene end was trimmed by 3 bases and the J gene end by 2 bases; junction bases not matched to a gene: 3. The CDR3 loop spans 15 amino acids. Germline V lookup: CDR1 LGHNT, CDR2 FRNRAP. The CDR3 nucleotides read TGTGCTAGTGGTTTAGCAGGGGGCACTGGAAACACCATATATTTT. Its translation: CASGLAGGTGNTIYF.

The V gene is TRBV11-2, the J gene TRBJ2-1, with D perhaps TRBD2 (7 bases). CDR3 size: 15 residues. Germline V gives CDR1 SGHAT, CDR2 FQNNGV. V was cut by 2 bases and J by 9 bases, with 17 bases left in between. CDR3 DNA: TGTGCCAGCAGCTTAAACCGGGGGGCCCAGGGTGAGCAGTTCTTC. It encodes CASSLNRGAQGEQFF.

The rearrangement joins TRBV27 to TRBJ2-1; 14 bases are shared with TRBD2. This CDR3 contains 17 residues. The germline V gene has CDR1 MNHEY and CDR2 SMNVEV (reference sequence). V shed 5 bases, J shed 3 bases, and the junction held 6 bases outside the gene matches. Written as DNA, the CDR3 is TGTGCCAGCAGTCCCTCGACTAGCGGGGGGGACTACAATGAGCAGTTCTTC. As protein: CASSPSTSGGDYNEQFF.

The chain is built from TRBV6-5 and TRBJ2-7; a possible D gene is TRBD2 (6 bases). Germline lookup yields CDR1 MNHEY and CDR2 SVGAGI. Trimming pared 0 bases from V and 2 bases from J, leaving 14 bases between. The CDR3 extends over 16 amino acids. CDR3 in DNA: TGTGCCAGCAGTTACTCGACCGGAGGGAGGACCTACGAGCAGTACTTC. Translation gives CASSYSTGGRTYEQYF.

The chain is built from TRBV7-6 and TRBJ2-1; TRBD1 aligns across 8 bases. The CDR3 spans 15 residues. J lost 0 bases, V lost 5 bases, and 3 bases had no gene match. Germline V gene data show CDR1 as SGHVS and CDR2 as FNYEAQ. The CDR3 protein is CASSGGQGSYNEQFF. The DNA of the CDR3 is TGTGCCAGCAGCGGAGGACAGGGCTCCTACAATGAGCAGTTCTTC. Together with reference TRBV7-6 and TRBJ2-1, the CDR3 gives the full variable domain: GAGVSQSPRYKVTKRGQDVALRCDPISGHVSLYWYRQALGQGPEFLTYFNYEAQQDKSGLPNDRFSAERPEGSISTLTIQRTEQRDSAMYRCASSGGQGSYNEQFFGPGTRLTVL.

The chain combines TRBV10-3 with TRBJ2-7; a possible D gene is TRBD2 (5 bases). This CDR3 is built from 13 residues. Per germline, CDR1 ENHRY and CDR2 SYGVKD. The ends were cut back, 11 bases at V and 7 bases at J, with 21 bases in the middle. CDR3 region: CAAEGKGRGEQYF. In DNA, the CDR3 is TGTGCCGCCGAAGGTAAAGGGAGAGGAGAGCAGTACTTC.

The V and J genes are TRBV11-3 and TRBJ2-7; possibly TRBD2 for D (6 bases). V was clipped by 5 bases and J by 3 bases, with 17 bases between them. CDR3 length equals 15 residues. The germline V gene encodes CDR1 SGHNT and CDR2 YENEEA. The CDR3 loop reads CASSLQGRGNYEQYF. DNA for the CDR3: TGTGCCAGCAGCCTCCAAGGTCGGGGGAACTACGAGCAGTACTTC.

The CDR3 nucleotides are TGTGCCAGCAGTTTCGGGACAGGGTTCAATGAGCAGTTCTTC. This codes for CASSFGTGFNEQFF. The genes are TRBV27 and TRBJ2-1; 9 nucleotides align to TRBD1. This CDR3 has 14 amino acids. J gave up 6 bases and V 3 bases, and 3 bases lay outside the gene matches. The germline V gene has CDR1 MNHEY and CDR2 SMNVEV (reference sequence).

The chain joins TRBV13 to TRBJ2-5; 9 positions agree with TRBD1. The V gene's germline CDR1 is PRHDT and CDR2 FYEKMQ (reference sequence). V gave up 6 bases and J gave up 5 bases; unmatched junction bases: 10. The CDR3 contains 15 residues. CDR3 sequence reads: CASRARDRAAETQYF. The DNA of the CDR3 is TGTGCCAGCAGGGCCCGGGACAGGGCGGCGGAGACCCAGTACTTC. The complete variable domain, with remaining parts taken from reference TRBV13 and TRBJ2-5, reads AAGVIQSPRHLIKEKRETATLKCYPIPRHDTVYWYQQGPGQDPQFLISFYEKMQSDKGSIPDRFSAQQFSDYHSELNMSSLELGDSALYFCASRARDRAAETQYFGPGTRLLVL.

The J gene is TRBJ2-7, the V gene TRBV23-1, with TRBD1 as a possible D gene (5 bases). TRBV23-1 is flagged as an ORF with uncertain function. The CDR3 length is 14 residues. V shed 4 bases and J shed 3 bases, with 13 bases lying between them. CDR3 nucleotides: TGCGCCAGCAGTCCCGGACAACCTGACTACGAGCAGTACTTC. It codes for CASSPGQPDYEQYF.

The J gene is TRBJ2-7, the V gene TRBV30; D is perhaps TRBD1 (5 bases). The CDR3 extends over 12 amino acids. Per the germline V gene, CDR1 is GTSNPN and CDR2 is SVGIG (reference sequence). V dropped 3 bases and J dropped 4 bases, with 10 bases sitting between them. CDR3 in DNA: TGTGCCTGGAGCGTCGACAGTTACGAGCAGTACTTC. Its protein product is CAWSVDSYEQYF.

CDR3 DNA: TGTGCCACCAGTGATGGAGGGGGCGGCGAGCAGTACTTC. It is translated as CATSDGGGGEQYF. The rearrangement links TRBV24-1 to TRBJ2-7, with D possibly being TRBD1 (7 bases). V was clipped by 3 bases and J by 6 bases, with 11 bases between them. The CDR3 has 13 amino acids. Germline CDR1 KGHDR, CDR2 SFDVKD.

V and J are TRBV4-3 and TRBJ1-4; the D is unclear. CDR3 length: 13 residues. From germline, CDR1 is LGHNA and CDR2 YSLEER. V was cut by 0 bases and J by 8 bases, with 7 bases left in between. CDR3 nucleotides: TGCGCCAGCAGCCAAGATCGGTCGGAAAAACTGTTTTTT. It is translated as CASSQDRSEKLFF.

The V call is TRBV24-1, the J call TRBJ1-2; 11 positions match TRBD1. The CDR3 consists of 16 residues. The V gene's germline CDR1 is KGHDR and CDR2 SFDVKD. V shed 8 bases and J 0 bases; nucleotides not matched to a gene: 7. CDR3 sequence reads: CATNPGTGGSNYGYTF. DNA for the CDR3: TGTGCCACCAACCCCGGGACAGGGGGTTCTAACTATGGCTACACCTTC.

This clone was counted a single time. This chain joins TRBV27 and TRBJ2-7, with D perhaps TRBD1 (6 bases). CDR1 is MNHEY and CDR2 is SMNVEV in the germline V gene (reference sequence). The CDR3 length is 15 residues. Trimming cost V 8 bases and J 3 bases, with 20 bases left between them. The CDR3 coding sequence is TGTGCCAGCCAACCCCGAATGACAGGAAACTACGAGCAGTACTTC. Translating it yields CASQPRMTGNYEQYF.

The chain has TRBV7-3 and TRBJ2-2; 8 bases match TRBD1. V dropped 5 bases and J dropped 7; count of bases not matched to a gene: 9. Germline loops: CDR1 SGHTA, CDR2 FQGTGA. The CDR3 runs 15 residues. The CDR3: CASSPRQGQGGELFF. For the CDR3, the DNA is TGTGCCAGCAGCCCAAGACAGGGGCAGGGCGGGGAGCTGTTTTTT.

J is TRBJ2-7 and V is TRBV5-6; the match to TRBD1 covers 8 bases. The CDR3 covers 15 residues. Losses at the gene ends were 5 bases for V and 0 bases for J; bases not matched to a gene: 7. Germline CDR1 reads SGHDT; CDR2 reads YYEEEE. The CDR3 here is CASSSGGFSSYEQYF. CDR3 DNA sequence: TGTGCCAGCAGTTCAGGGGGCTTTAGCTCCTACGAGCAGTACTTC.

The chain has TRBV5-1 and TRBJ1-3; TRBD1 matches at 9 bases. The CDR3 covers 18 residues. The J segment lost 3 bases and the V segment lost 0 bases, leaving 10 bases of the junction unmatched. Per germline, CDR1 SGHRS and CDR2 YFSETQ. CDR3 DNA sequence: TGCGCCAGCAGCTTGGCCTACCCACAGGGGGCAGGTGGAAACACCATATATTTT. This gives the protein CASSLAYPQGAGGNTIYF.

The CDR3 nucleotides are TGCGCCAGCAGCCCGGACAGGGCGGTAAGAACTGAAGCTTTCTTT. Translation gives CASSPDRAVRTEAFF. The V and J genes are TRBV4-1 and TRBJ1-1, with TRBD1 matching over 8 bases. V lost 4 bases to trimming and J lost 5 bases; unmatched junction nucleotides: 9. Germline V gene lookup returns CDR1 MGHRA and CDR2 YSYEKL. This CDR3 has 15 amino acids.

The gene calls are TRBV4-1 and TRBJ2-2; 10 bases match TRBD2. The CDR3 covers 17 residues. The trim removed 1 base at V and 3 bases at J, leaving 5 bases unmatched. CDR1 MGHRA and CDR2 YSYEKL come from the germline V gene. CDR3 loop: CASSQGLAGAYTGELFF. CDR3 in DNA: TGCGCCAGCAGCCAAGGGCTAGCGGGGGCCTACACCGGGGAGCTGTTTTTT.

V usage is TRBV25-1 and J usage is TRBJ1-6; a weak D match, TRBD1 (6 bases). V was pared by 5 bases and J by 7 bases, with 12 bases between. This CDR3 contains 14 residues. Germline CDR1 MGHDK, CDR2 SYGVNS. This CDR3 reads CASSPTGGNSPLHF. CDR3 bases: TGTGCCAGCAGTCCGACAGGAGGAAATTCACCCCTCCACTTT.

This chain joins TRBV3-1 (or the pseudogene TRBV3-2) and TRBJ1-2; D gene unclear. Germline CDR1 is LGHDT and CDR2 is YNNKEL (reference sequence). The CDR3 covers 14 residues. V lost 2 bases, J lost 0 bases, and 7 bases lay in between. The CDR3 loop reads CASSQLATNYGYTF. In DNA, the CDR3 is TGTGCCAGCAGCCAACTAGCCACTAACTATGGCTACACCTTC.

The chain combines TRBV11-3 with TRBJ2-3; the D gene is possibly TRBD2 (5 bases). CDR1 is SGHNT and CDR2 is YENEEA in the germline V gene. The CDR3 is 15 residues long. V was shortened by 1 base and J by 4 bases, with 12 bases between the two germline ends. In nucleotides, the CDR3 is TGTGCCAGCAGCTTAGCGGGGTACGAGGCAGATACGCAGTATTTT. It translates to CASSLAGYEADTQYF.

The chain carries TRBV5-1 and TRBJ2-3; 9 bases are a match to TRBD1. This CDR3 has 15 amino acids. Germline V gene data show CDR1 as SGHRS and CDR2 as YFSETQ. J lost 1 base, V lost 4 bases, and 4 bases had no gene match. The CDR3 DNA follows: TGCGCCAGCAGCATATGGGACAGGGGCACAGATACGCAGTATTTT. This sequence encodes CASSIWDRGTDTQYF.

This sequence joins TRBV7-9 and TRBJ1-1; 8 bases fit TRBD1. J was trimmed by 1 base and V by 5 bases; bases with no gene match: 15. Germline CDR1 SEHNR, CDR2 FQNEAQ (reference sequence). The CDR3 contains 18 residues. CDR3 in DNA: TGTGCCAGCAGCCCCTGGGGGTACCGGGACAGGCGGAACACTGAAGCTTTCTTT. This translates into CASSPWGYRDRRNTEAFF.